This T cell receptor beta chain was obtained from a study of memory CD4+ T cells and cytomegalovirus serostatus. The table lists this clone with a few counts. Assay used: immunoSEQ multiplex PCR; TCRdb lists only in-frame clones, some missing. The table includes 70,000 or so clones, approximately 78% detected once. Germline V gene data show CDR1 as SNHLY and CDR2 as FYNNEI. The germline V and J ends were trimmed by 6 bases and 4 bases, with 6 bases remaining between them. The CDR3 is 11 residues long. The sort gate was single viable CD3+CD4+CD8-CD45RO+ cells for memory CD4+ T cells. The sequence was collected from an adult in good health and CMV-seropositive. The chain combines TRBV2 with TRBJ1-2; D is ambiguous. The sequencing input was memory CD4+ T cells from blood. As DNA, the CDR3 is TGTGCCAGCAGGGCCATCTATGGCTACACCTTC. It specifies CASRAIYGYTF. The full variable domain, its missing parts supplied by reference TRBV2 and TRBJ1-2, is EPEVTQTPSHQVTQMGQEVILRCVPISNHLYFYWYRQILGQKVEFLVSFYNNEISEKSEIFDDQFSVERPDGSNFTLKIRSTKLEDSAMYFCASRAIYGYTFGSGTRLTVV.